A selection of T cell receptor beta chains follows, all from one sample in a study of blood T cell repertoires in COVID-19. Here immunoSEQ multiplex PCR was the method, and the copy in TCRdb shows in-frame clones only, minus some. The sample has fewer than 250,000 clones, approximately 80% seen once. Sequencing used peripheral blood. The source is a woman aged 45-65 years with acute or convalescent COVID-19. Both conserved end residues are part of each CDR3.

V gene	J gene	CDR3 protein
TRBV6-5	TRBJ2-7	CAIHEGLAYEQYF
TRBV28	TRBJ1-1	CASSLGPRNTEAFF
TRBV5-1	TRBJ2-2	CASSLGAGFNTGELFF
TRBV5-1	TRBJ1-5	CASSLGRGNQPQHF
TRBV7-8	TRBJ2-7	CASTWASDEQYF
TRBV19	TRBJ1-2	CASSIYPSGGYTF
TRBV2	TRBJ2-1	CASSDGRLAGAKYNEQFF
TRBV28	TRBJ1-2	CASSQQQGNYGYTF
TRBV6-5	TRBJ2-1	CASRSGTSGSQGQFF
TRBV19	TRBJ1-2	CATSDRGRGSYGYTF
TRBV12-2	TRBJ2-7	CASRPLRRKDEQYF
TRBV2	TRBJ2-6	CASSDGRGIPSSGANVLTF
TRBV20-1	TRBJ2-7	CSAKLAYEQYF
TRBV7-6	TRBJ2-3	CASSSLAGAYTDTQYF
TRBV19	TRBJ1-5	CASSIDRGQPQHF
TRBV6-5	TRBJ1-2	CASSSPGQVYGYTF
TRBV5-1	TRBJ2-7	CASSLMSGTGIYEQYF
TRBV5-6	TRBJ2-3	CASSLVSPTDTQYF
TRBV24-1	TRBJ2-1	CATSDLGTSGYNEQFF
TRBV28	TRBJ2-7	CASTTPGTAYEQYF
TRBV27	TRBJ1-2	CASSPLGQPVGYGYTF
TRBV5-6	TRBJ1-4	CASSPRLTREKLFF
TRBV24-1	TRBJ2-2	CATSASGEANTGELFF
TRBV27	TRBJ1-1	CASGLDTEAFF
TRBV24-1	TRBJ2-1	CATSDSARASGGALVGEQFF
TRBV28	TRBJ1-6	CASYSRTGLNSPLHF
TRBV7-2	TRBJ2-5	CASSLTLGGQETQYF
TRBV24-1	TRBJ2-7	CATSDPDRVYEQYF
TRBV2	TRBJ1-5	CASSELAGGRQPQHF
TRBV18	TRBJ2-3	CASSPTGVVGDTQYF
TRBV5-1	TRBJ2-2	CASSHGTGSIGGELFF
TRBV24-1	TRBJ2-3	CATSRAGGDTQYF
TRBV5-6	TRBJ1-2	CASSFGTANVYTF
TRBV6-5	TRBJ2-1	CASRRLSGSNEQFF
TRBV7-8	TRBJ1-1	CASTATETNLFLGEAFF
TRBV6-4	TRBJ1-6	CASRQESSYNSPLHF
TRBV28	TRBJ2-3	CASSLLSSAAAQYF
TRBV19	TRBJ1-5	CASTEGYRGPSNQPQHF
TRBV28	TRBJ1-2	CASRVDRAYGYTF
TRBV7-8	TRBJ1-4	CASSSKGTAMNEKLFF
TRBV30	TRBJ2-7	CAWSYPGLPRGRYEQYF
TRBV28	TRBJ2-1	CASSDSALVEQFF
TRBV5-4	TRBJ2-6	CASSSKARDRGSGANVLTF
TRBV18	TRBJ2-2	CASSPAFGNTGELFF
TRBV28	TRBJ2-1	CASLRASGLYNEQFF
TRBV5-8	TRBJ1-3	CASSFGGLGNTIYF
TRBV19	TRBJ2-1	CASSNPSGRAGGNEQFF
TRBV9	TRBJ1-1	CASSVELSTEAFF
TRBV30	TRBJ1-2	CAWSVHLNYGYTF
TRBV7-9	TRBJ1-2	CASSSSGGSYGYTF
TRBV18	TRBJ2-7	CASSPGSYEQYF
TRBV14	TRBJ1-2	CASSQDRGFYGYTF
TRBV18	TRBJ1-5	CASSGLASVNGNQPQHF
TRBV6-5	TRBJ2-7	CASSYSSSYEQYF
TRBV19	TRBJ2-2	CASSTLYRGSTGELFF
TRBV10-3	TRBJ2-7	CATSGTGGSYEQYF
TRBV7-9	TRBJ1-5	CASSLNWNQPQHF
TRBV29-1	TRBJ2-7	CSVENGREASYEQYF
TRBV27	TRBJ2-7	CASSLAGGQHEQYF